The clone carrying this T cell receptor beta chain was observed a few times. Its antigen remains unknown. The sample originates from a study of CD8+ T cells in alopecia areata. The V gene lost 0 bases and the J gene lost 0 bases, with 13 bases spanning the gap. This CDR3 is 17 amino acids long. Germline CDR1 SGHRS, CDR2 YFSETQ. cDNA prepared by RNA extraction and subsequent reverse transcription served as the template for sequencing. The data were produced by immunoSEQ multiplex PCR, yet TCRdb's version contains in-frame clones alone and is incomplete. The data hold some 120,000 clones, with approximately 58% observed a single time. Study findings and constraints: Scalp repertoires also include resident alphabeta T cells from normal skin. Mice showed TCR sharing more clearly than patients did, possibly owing to HLA.

The clonotype originates from a human donor with alopecia areata. The genes are TRBV5-1 and TRBJ2-1; D is perhaps TRBD1 or TRBD2 (6 bases each). The sample consisted of CD4+ T cells sorted from blood, taken at week 0. CDR3 sequence: CASSLVVGGSSYNEQFF. The CDR3 DNA sequence: TGCGCCAGCAGCTTGGTGGTGGGGGGCAGCTCCTACAATGAGCAGTTCTTC.